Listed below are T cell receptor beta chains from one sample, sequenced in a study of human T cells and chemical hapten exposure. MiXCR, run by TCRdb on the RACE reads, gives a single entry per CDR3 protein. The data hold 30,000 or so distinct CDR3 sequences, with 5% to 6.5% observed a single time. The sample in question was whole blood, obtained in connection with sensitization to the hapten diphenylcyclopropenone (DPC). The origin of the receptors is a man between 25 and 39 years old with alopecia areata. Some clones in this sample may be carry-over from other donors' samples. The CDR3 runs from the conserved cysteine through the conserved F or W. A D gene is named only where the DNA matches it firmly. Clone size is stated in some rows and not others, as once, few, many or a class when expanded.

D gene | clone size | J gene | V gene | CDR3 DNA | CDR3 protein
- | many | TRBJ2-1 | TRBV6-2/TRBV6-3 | TGTGCCAGCAGTTCGGACAGAACCTACAATGAGCAGTTCTTC | CASSSDRTYNEQFF
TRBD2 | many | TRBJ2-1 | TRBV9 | TGTGCCAGCAGCGTAACGGGAGGGCCCTACAATGAGCAGTTCTTC | CASSVTGGPYNEQFF
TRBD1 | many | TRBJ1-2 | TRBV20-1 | TGCAGTGCTAGAAAAGGACAGGGGGCTGATGGCTACACCTTC | CSARKGQGADGYTF
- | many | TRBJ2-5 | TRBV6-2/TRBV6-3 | TGTGCCAGCAGTTACCACAGGCCGGAGACCCAGTACTTC | CASSYHRPETQYF
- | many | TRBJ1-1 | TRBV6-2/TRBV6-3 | TGTGCCAGCAGTGTGGATGCCCCTGGGAGGACTGAAGCTTTCTTT | CASSVDAPGRTEAFF
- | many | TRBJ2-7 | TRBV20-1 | TGCAGTGCCGCCGATATCCCGGACACCCGCTACGAGCAGTACTTC | CSAADIPDTRYEQYF
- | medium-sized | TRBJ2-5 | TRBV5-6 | TGTGCCAGCAGCTTGGTGTCTGGGGAGACCCAGTACTTC | CASSLVSGETQYF
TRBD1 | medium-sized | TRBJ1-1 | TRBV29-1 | TGCAGCGTGGCGGGACAGCCGAACACTGAAGCTTTCTTT | CSVAGQPNTEAFF
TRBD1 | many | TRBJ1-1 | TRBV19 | TGTGCCAGTAGTCCCAGGACAGGTATGAACACTGAAGCTTTCTTT | CASSPRTGMNTEAFF
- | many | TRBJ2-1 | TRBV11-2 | TGTGCCAGCAGCTTAGGGTTGGGGCTGTCCTACAATGAGCAGTTCTTC | CASSLGLGLSYNEQFF
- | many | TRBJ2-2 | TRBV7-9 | TGTGCCAGCAGCTTAGCCAGGGGCGGCACCGGGGAGCTGTTTTTT | CASSLARGGTGELFF
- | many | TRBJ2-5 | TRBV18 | TGTGCCAGCTCACCTCAGGAATTGGAGACCCAGTACTTC | CASSPQELETQYF
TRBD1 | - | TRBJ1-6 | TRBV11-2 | TGTGCCAGCAGCTTAGAAGTTTCAGGACAGGGGGTCTATTTAGATAATTCACCCCTCCACTTT | CASSLEVSGQGVYLDNSPLHF
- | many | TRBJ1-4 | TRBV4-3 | TGCGCCAGCAGCCAAGGAGGGAGAGAAAAACTGTTTTTT | CASSQGGREKLFF
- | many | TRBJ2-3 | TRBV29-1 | TGCAGCGTTGCCAGGGGATTGACGGATACGCAGTATTTT | CSVARGLTDTQYF
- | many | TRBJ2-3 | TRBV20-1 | TGCAGTGCAGACCGGGACCCAGATACGCAGTATTTT | CSADRDPDTQYF
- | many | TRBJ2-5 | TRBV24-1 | TGTGCCACCAGTGATACGGCGAGCGTCCAGGAGACCCAGTACTTC | CATSDTASVQETQYF
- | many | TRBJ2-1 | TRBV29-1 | TGCAGCGTTGAAGGCCAGGGGACGTCCTACAATGAGCAGTTCTTC | CSVEGQGTSYNEQFF
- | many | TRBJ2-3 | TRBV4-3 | TGCGCCAGCAGCCAAGAGATGGGGAGCACAGATACGCAGTATTTT | CASSQEMGSTDTQYF
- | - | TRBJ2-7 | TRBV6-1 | TGTGCCAGCAGTGAAGAGGAGTACTCGGACGTATACGAGCAGTACTTC | CASSEEEYSDVYEQYF
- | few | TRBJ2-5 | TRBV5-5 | TGTGCCAGCTCGACGAGGTTCGAAGAGACCCAGTACTTC | CASSTRFEETQYF
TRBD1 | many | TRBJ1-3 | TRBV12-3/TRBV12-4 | TGTGCCGACGGGACAGCAGGAAACACCATATATTTT | CADGTAGNTIYF
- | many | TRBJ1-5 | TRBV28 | TGTGCCAGCAGTTCCTATATCGGGCCCACCGACCAGCCCCAGCATTTT | CASSSYIGPTDQPQHF
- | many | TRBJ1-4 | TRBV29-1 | TGCAGCGTTGAAGATGCGGCTAATGAAAAACTGTTTTTT | CSVEDAANEKLFF
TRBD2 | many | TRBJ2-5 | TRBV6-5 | TGTGCCAGCAGTTACGGGACTAGCGGGGACTTTCAAGAGACCCAGTACTTC | CASSYGTSGDFQETQYF
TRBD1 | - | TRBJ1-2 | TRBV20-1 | TGCAGTGGTCAGACAGGGACGGGCTATGGCTACACCTTC | CSGQTGTGYGYTF
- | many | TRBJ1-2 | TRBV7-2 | TGTGCCAGCAGCCCCGCATGGCCAGCCTATGGCTACACCTCCTATGGCTACACCTTC | CASSPAWPAYGYTSYGYTF
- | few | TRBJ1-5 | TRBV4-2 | TGTGCCAGCAGCCAAGATGGGCACAGGTGGGAACAGCCCCAGCATTTT | CASSQDGHRWEQPQHF
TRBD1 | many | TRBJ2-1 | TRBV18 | TGTGCCAGCTCACAGTCAGTCGGCAGGGGGTCCTACAATGAGCAGTTCTTC | CASSQSVGRGSYNEQFF
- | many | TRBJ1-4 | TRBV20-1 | TGCAGTGCTAGAGTTGCAACTAATGAAAAACTGTTTTTT | CSARVATNEKLFF
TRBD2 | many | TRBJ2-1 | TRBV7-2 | TGTGCCAGCAGCTTAGCGTTAGCGGGAGGGGGAGATGAGCAGTTCTTC | CASSLALAGGGDEQFF
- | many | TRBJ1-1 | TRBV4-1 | TGCGCCAGCAGCCAAGATTTAGCTGTCGGAACTGAAGCTTTCTTT | CASSQDLAVGTEAFF
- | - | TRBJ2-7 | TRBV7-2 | TGTGCCAGCAGCTCCTCCAGGGTTAGGGAGCAGTACTTC | CASSSSRVREQYF
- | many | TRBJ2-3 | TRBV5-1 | TGCGCCAGCAGCCCGACCTATGATACGCAGTATTTT | CASSPTYDTQYF
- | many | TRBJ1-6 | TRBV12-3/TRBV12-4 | TGTGCCAGCAGTTTAGAATCAGATAATTCACCCCTCCACTTT | CASSLESDNSPLHF
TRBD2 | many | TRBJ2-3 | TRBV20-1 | TGCAGTGCTGGGGGGACTAGCGGGAGGTCCACAGATACGCAGTATTTT | CSAGGTSGRSTDTQYF
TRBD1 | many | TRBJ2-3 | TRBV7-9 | TGTGCCAGCAGCTTAGCTGACAGGGCTTGGACAGATACGCAGTATTTT | CASSLADRAWTDTQYF
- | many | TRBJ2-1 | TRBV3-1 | TGTGCCAGCAGCCAAGGTGGGGTCTACGAGTCCAATGAGCAGTTCTTC | CASSQGGVYESNEQFF
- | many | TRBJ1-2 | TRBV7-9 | TGTGCCAGCTGGGCAGGGGAGGCCTATGGCTACACCTCCTATGGCTACACCTTC | CASWAGEAYGYTSYGYTF
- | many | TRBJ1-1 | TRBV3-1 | TGTGCCAGCAGCCAAGTCGGAGGCGGCACTGAAGCTTTCTTT | CASSQVGGGTEAFF
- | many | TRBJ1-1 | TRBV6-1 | TGTGCCAGTAAAGGCAAAAGGATGAACACTGAAGCTTTCTTT | CASKGKRMNTEAFF
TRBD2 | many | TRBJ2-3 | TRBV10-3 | TGTGCCATCAAAACTAGCGAATCCACAGATACGCAGTATTTT | CAIKTSESTDTQYF
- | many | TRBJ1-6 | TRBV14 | TGTGCCAGCAGTCTTGAGGTTTTGGATTCACCCCTCCACTTT | CASSLEVLDSPLHF
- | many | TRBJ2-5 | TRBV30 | TGTGCCTGGAAAGTCTACCAAGAGACCCAGTACTTC | CAWKVYQETQYF
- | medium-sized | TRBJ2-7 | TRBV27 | TGTGCCAGTGGTGGACAGTCAAGCTCCTACGAGCAGTACTTC | CASGGQSSSYEQYF
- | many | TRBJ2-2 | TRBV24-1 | TGTGCCACCAGTTCGAACACCGGGGAGCTGTTTTTT | CATSSNTGELFF
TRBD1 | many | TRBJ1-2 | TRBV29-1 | TGCAGCGTTGAGCGGACAGGGAGTTATGGCTACACCTTC | CSVERTGSYGYTF
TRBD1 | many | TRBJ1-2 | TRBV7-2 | TGTGCCAGCAGCTCCTCCGGGACAGCCTATGGCTACACCTTC | CASSSSGTAYGYTF
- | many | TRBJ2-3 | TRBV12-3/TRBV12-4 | TGTGCCAGCAGCTCCAGAGGAACAGATACGCAGTATTTT | CASSSRGTDTQYF
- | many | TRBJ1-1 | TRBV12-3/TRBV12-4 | TGTGCCAGCAGCCGCGGGCTTGGAGCTTTCTTT | CASSRGLGAFF
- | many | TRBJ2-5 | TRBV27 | TGTGCCAGCAGGGGGGGGCGGGGAAGGTGGCTGCAAGAGACCCAGTACTTC | CASRGGRGRWLQETQYF
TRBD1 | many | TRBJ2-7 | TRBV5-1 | TGCGCCAGCAGCCAGGGGACAGGGAGCGAGTACGAGCAGTACTTC | CASSQGTGSEYEQYF
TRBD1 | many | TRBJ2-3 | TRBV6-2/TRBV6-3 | TGTGCCAGCAGCGGACAGGGGGGATCAGATACGCAGTATTTT | CASSGQGGSDTQYF